This T cell receptor (beta chain) was captured by sequencing in a study of response to subunit inactivated influenza vaccine. Notes on the study in general: Authors suggested each seasonal influenza vaccination recruits few new T cells.

One entry per CDR3 protein results from TCRdb running MiXCR on the RT-PCR reads. The top ten clones hold about 8% of a sample with just under 250,000 distinct CDR3 sequences, roughly an eighth of them seen once. As for this clonotype: What it binds is unknown.

CDR3 length equals 12 residues. Germline lookup yields CDR1 DFQATT and CDR2 SNEGSKA (reference sequence). The germline V and J ends were trimmed by 2 bases and 8 bases, with 12 bases remaining between them. The sample was non-naive T cells sorted from PBMCs, taken around two weeks before vaccination. The chain has TRBV20-1 and TRBJ1-1; D might be TRBD1 (5 bases). The source is a man aged 50 or older who received an inactivated influenza vaccine. Here the CDR3 DNA reads TGCAGTGCTAGACGGGGGGGTAGGGAAGCTTTCTTT. It is translated as CSARRGGREAFF.